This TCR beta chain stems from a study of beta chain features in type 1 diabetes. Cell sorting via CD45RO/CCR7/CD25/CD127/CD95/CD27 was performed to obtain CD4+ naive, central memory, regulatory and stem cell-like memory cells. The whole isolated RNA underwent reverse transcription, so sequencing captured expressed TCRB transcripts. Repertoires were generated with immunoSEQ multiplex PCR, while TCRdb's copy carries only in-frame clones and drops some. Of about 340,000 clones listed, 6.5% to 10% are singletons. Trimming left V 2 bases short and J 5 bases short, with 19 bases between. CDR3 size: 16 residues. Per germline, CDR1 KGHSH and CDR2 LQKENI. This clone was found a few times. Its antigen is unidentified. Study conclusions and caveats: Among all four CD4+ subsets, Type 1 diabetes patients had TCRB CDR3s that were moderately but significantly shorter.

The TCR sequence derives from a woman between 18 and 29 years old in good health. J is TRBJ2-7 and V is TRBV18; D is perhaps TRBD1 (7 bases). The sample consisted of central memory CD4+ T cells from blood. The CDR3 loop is CASSPLEGQGGDEQYF. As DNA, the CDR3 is TGTGCCAGCTCACCATTGGAAGGGCAGGGGGGCGACGAGCAGTACTTC.